The rows below give T cell receptor beta chains drawn from one sample of a study of blood T cell repertoires in COVID-19. Repertoires were generated with immunoSEQ multiplex PCR, while TCRdb's copy carries only in-frame clones and drops some. In the table there are approximately 57,000 clones, over 65% of which are singletons. The specimen was peripheral blood. These receptors were obtained from a man between 35 and 55 years old with active COVID-19. The CDR3 runs from the conserved cysteine through the conserved F or W. Each record gives: D gene, clone size, CDR3 length, V gene, J gene, CDR3 DNA, CDR3 protein. D genes are given only for firm matches. The size field is filled for only some rows; it gives once, few, many or a size class.

.,.,14,TRBV7-9,TRBJ2-7,TGTGCCAGCAGCTTTGTTGGCCTGAGGAGCGAGCAGTACTTC,CASSFVGLRSEQYF
TRBD1,.,18,TRBV10-3,TRBJ1-6,TGTGCCATCAGCCGGGGACAGGGTGTGGTTTGGCTTAATTCACCCCTCCACTTT,CAISRGQGVVWLNSPLHF
.,.,19,TRBV3-1/TRBV3-2,TRBJ2-1,TGTGCCAGCAGCCTCGACTGGGGAGACCAACCTTATCTAAACAATGAGCAGTTCTTC,CASSLDWGDQPYLNNEQFF
.,.,16,TRBV19,TRBJ1-1,TGTGCCAGTAGTCCCGACATAATGACACTGAACACTGAAGCTTTCTTT,CASSPDIMTLNTEAFF
TRBD2,.,16,TRBV24-1,TRBJ2-1,TGTGCCACCAGTGTGGCTAGCGGCAGGTTGGGGGATGAGCAGTTCTTC,CATSVASGRLGDEQFF
.,.,14,TRBV6-6,TRBJ1-3,TGTGCCAGCAGTGCGGGATCGGGAGGAAACACCATATATTTT,CASSAGSGGNTIYF
.,once,16,TRBV19,TRBJ2-2,TGTGCCAGTAGTACCCGGAGGCAGGGGGGTACCGGGGAGCTGTTTTTT,CASSTRRQGGTGELFF
.,few,11,TRBV7-9,TRBJ1-1,TGTGCCAGCAGCTTAGGGGGCCGGGCTTTCTTT,CASSLGGRAFF
.,.,15,TRBV28,TRBJ2-1,TGTGCCAGCAGTTTAGACCAGGGTTCCTACAATGAGCAGTTCTTC,CASSLDQGSYNEQFF
TRBD2,.,15,TRBV28,TRBJ2-7,TGTGCCAGCAGGACTAGCGGGATTATTTCCTACGAGCAGTACTTC,CASRTSGIISYEQYF
TRBD1,.,17,TRBV11-3,TRBJ1-4,TGTGCCAGCAGCTCCAGGGGGAAACATGCAACTAATGAAAAACTGTTTTTT,CASSSRGKHATNEKLFF
.,.,21,TRBV27,TRBJ1-6,TGTGCCAGCAGTCCCAGGGCTTTCCAGGGGCTCTTGAGCTCCTATAATTCACCCCTCCACTTT,CASSPRAFQGLLSSYNSPLHF
.,.,14,TRBV30,TRBJ1-3,TGTGCCTGGAGTGACGTCGGCTCTGGAAACACCATATATTTT,CAWSDVGSGNTIYF
TRBD2,.,17,TRBV9,TRBJ2-3,TGTGCCAGCAGCGTTAATGGGGCGGGAGGACGCACAGATACGCAGTATTTT,CASSVNGAGGRTDTQYF
TRBD2,.,16,TRBV13,TRBJ2-3,TGTGCCAGCAGCTTTAGGCTAGCGGGAGCCGGAGATACGCAGTATTTT,CASSFRLAGAGDTQYF
.,.,17,TRBV7-7,TRBJ2-3,TGTGCCAGCAGCTTAGCGTACTCTAGCGAGGGAACAGATACGCAGTATTTT,CASSLAYSSEGTDTQYF
.,once,16,TRBV2,TRBJ2-7,TGTGCCAGCAGTAGTCAAGACAGGAGAGTCTCCTACGAGCAGTACTTC,CASSSQDRRVSYEQYF
.,.,13,TRBV15,TRBJ2-5,TGTGCCACCAGCAGAGATCCGGGGGAGACCCAGTACTTC,CATSRDPGETQYF
.,once,18,TRBV19,TRBJ2-6,TGTGCCAGTAGTATCCTCTTTGGGGGCGTCTCTGGGGCCAACGTCCTGACTTTC,CASSILFGGVSGANVLTF
.,.,11,TRBV30,TRBJ2-2,TGTGCCTGGGGTATCACCGGGGAGCTGTTTTTT,CAWGITGELFF
TRBD1,.,19,TRBV4-1,TRBJ1-2,TGCGCCAGCAGCCAACAGGTCTTGGGACAGGCAATTTGGAACTATGGCTACACCTTC,CASSQQVLGQAIWNYGYTF
.,.,14,TRBV19,TRBJ2-7,TGTGCCAGTAAACCACAGGGCACCCTCTACGAGCAGTACTTC,CASKPQGTLYEQYF
.,.,11,TRBV2,TRBJ2-1,TGTGCCAGCAGTGAGGAGGATGAGCAGTTCTTC,CASSEEDEQFF
TRBD1,.,17,TRBV27,TRBJ2-7,TGTGCCAGCAGTACTCGGACAGGGGGGGCCCATAGGGAAGAGCAGTACTTC,CASSTRTGGAHREEQYF
.,.,14,TRBV15,TRBJ1-1,TGTGCCACCAGCAGAGAAGGCCCGGGAACTGAAGCTTTCTTT,CATSREGPGTEAFF
TRBD2,.,19,TRBV7-2,TRBJ2-1,TGTGCCAGCACCCCCAGAGGTAGCGGGACCTCTAGCTCCTACAATGAGCAGTTCTTC,CASTPRGSGTSSSYNEQFF
.,.,13,TRBV7-8,TRBJ2-3,TGTGCCAGCAGCCTTTGGGGAGGAGATACGCAGTATTTT,CASSLWGGDTQYF
.,.,13,TRBV30,TRBJ1-2,TGTGCCTGGAGTCGTAGACAAAACTATGGCTACACCTTC,CAWSRRQNYGYTF
.,.,13,TRBV29-1,TRBJ1-1,TGCAGCGTTGGCGGGGGCCGGGGCACTGAAGCTTTCTTT,CSVGGGRGTEAFF
.,.,14,TRBV27,TRBJ1-2,TGTGCCAGCAGAGTCAGAGAGGGTGAGTATGGCTACACCTTC,CASRVREGEYGYTF
TRBD2,.,18,TRBV7-3,TRBJ2-3,TGTGCCAGCAGTCCGGCGGCGGGAGCGATCCCCAACACAGATACGCAGTATTTT,CASSPAAGAIPNTDTQYF
TRBD1,.,14,TRBV30,TRBJ1-5,TGTGCCTGGAGGCGACAGGGGGGGGATCAGCCCCAGCATTTT,CAWRRQGGDQPQHF
TRBD1,.,15,TRBV6-6,TRBJ1-5,TGTGCCAGCAGTTACGGGTCCGCAGGGGGTCAGCCCCAGCATTTT,CASSYGSAGGQPQHF
TRBD2,.,15,TRBV19,TRBJ2-5,TGTGCCAGTAGTATCGGCGGGAGGTTCCAAGAGACCCAGTACTTC,CASSIGGRFQETQYF
TRBD2,.,15,TRBV6-5,TRBJ2-5,TGTGCCAGCAGTTACTCGACTAGCGGGAGAGAGACCCAGTACTTC,CASSYSTSGRETQYF
TRBD2,.,16,TRBV3-1/TRBV3-2,TRBJ2-1,TGTGCCAGCAGCCAAGGAGTCGGGACTAAACGCAATGAGCAGTTCTTC,CASSQGVGTKRNEQFF
TRBD1,.,13,TRBV29-1,TRBJ2-7,TGCAGCGTTGTCGGGACAGGGGGCTACGAGCAGTACTTC,CSVVGTGGYEQYF
TRBD1,.,15,TRBV5-4,TRBJ2-7,TGTGCCAGCAGAAAACAGGGGCAGACCTCCTACGAGCAGTACTTC,CASRKQGQTSYEQYF
.,.,15,TRBV5-1,TRBJ1-2,TGCGCCAGCAGCTTGGGAACAGGGATCGGGTATGGCTACACCTTC,CASSLGTGIGYGYTF